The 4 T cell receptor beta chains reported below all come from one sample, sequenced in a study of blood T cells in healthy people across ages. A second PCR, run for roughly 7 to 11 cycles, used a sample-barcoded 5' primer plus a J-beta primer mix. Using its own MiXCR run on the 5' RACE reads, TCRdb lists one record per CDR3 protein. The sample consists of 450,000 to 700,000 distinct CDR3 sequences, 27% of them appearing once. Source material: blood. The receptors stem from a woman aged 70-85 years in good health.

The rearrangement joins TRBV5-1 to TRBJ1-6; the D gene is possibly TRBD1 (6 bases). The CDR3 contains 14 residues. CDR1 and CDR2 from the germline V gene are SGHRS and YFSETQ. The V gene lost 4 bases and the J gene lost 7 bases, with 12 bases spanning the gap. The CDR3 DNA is TGCGCCAGCAGCCGACAGGATCACAATTCACCCCTCCACTTT. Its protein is CASSRQDHNSPLHF.

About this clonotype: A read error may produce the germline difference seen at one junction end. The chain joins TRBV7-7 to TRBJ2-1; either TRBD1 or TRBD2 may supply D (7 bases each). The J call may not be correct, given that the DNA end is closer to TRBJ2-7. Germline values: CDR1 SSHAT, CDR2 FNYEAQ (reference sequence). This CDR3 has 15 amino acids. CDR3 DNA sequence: TGTGCTAGCAACCGGGGGGACAGAACCTCCTACGAGCAGTACTTC. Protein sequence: CASNRGDRTSYEQYF.

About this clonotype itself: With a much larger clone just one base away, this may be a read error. CDR3 sequence: CASSVSGAGANVLTF. The CDR3 DNA follows: TGTGCCAGCAGCGTAAGCGGGGCTGGGGCCAACGTCCTGACTTTC. The chain employs TRBV9 and TRBJ2-6; 7 bases line up with TRBD2. Germline CDR1 and CDR2: SGDLS and YYNGEE. V gave up 1 base and J gave up 2 bases; unmatched junction bases: 0. The CDR3 runs to 15 residues.

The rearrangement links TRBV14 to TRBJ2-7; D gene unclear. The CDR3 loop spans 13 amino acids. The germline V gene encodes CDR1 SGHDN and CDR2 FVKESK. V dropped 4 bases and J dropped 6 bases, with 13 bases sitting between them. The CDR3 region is CASSRRVVGEQYF. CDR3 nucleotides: TGTGCCAGCAGCCGCCGGGTAGTAGGCGAGCAGTACTTC.